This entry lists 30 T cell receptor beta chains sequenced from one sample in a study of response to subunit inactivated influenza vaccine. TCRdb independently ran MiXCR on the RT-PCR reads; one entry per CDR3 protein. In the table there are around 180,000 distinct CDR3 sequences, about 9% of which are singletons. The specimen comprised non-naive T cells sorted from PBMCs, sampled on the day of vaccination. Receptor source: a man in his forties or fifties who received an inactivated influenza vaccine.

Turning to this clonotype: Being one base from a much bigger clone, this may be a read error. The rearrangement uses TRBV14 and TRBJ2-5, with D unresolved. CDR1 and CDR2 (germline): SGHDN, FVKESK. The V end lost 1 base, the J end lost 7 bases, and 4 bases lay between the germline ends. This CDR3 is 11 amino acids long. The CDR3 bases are TGTGCCAGCAGCCAAGGAGCGACCCAGTACTTC. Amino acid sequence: CASSQGATQYF.

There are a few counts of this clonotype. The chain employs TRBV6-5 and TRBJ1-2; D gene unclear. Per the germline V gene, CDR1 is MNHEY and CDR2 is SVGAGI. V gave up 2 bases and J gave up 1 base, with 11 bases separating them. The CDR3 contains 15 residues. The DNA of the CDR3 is TGTGCCAGCAGTTACGGCACAGTCAGTAACTATGGCTACACCTTC. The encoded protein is CASSYGTVSNYGYTF.

This CDR3 is CASSFPWGLGGGTDTQYF. The DNA for the CDR3 is TGTGCCAGCAGTTTTCCCTGGGGACTGGGCGGGGGCACAGATACGCAGTATTTT. The chain links TRBV11-1 to TRBJ2-3; TRBD2 might be the D (6 bases). From germline, CDR1 is SGHAT and CDR2 FQDESV (reference sequence). The CDR3 covers 18 residues. V lost 6 bases and J lost 1, with 23 bases in between.

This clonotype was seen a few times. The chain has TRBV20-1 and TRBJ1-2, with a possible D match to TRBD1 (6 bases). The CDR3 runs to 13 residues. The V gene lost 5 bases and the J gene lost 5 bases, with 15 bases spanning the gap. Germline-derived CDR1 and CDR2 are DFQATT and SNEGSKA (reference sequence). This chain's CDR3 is CSASDSSTYGYTF. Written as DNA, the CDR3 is TGCAGTGCTTCGGACAGTTCGACGTATGGCTACACCTTC.

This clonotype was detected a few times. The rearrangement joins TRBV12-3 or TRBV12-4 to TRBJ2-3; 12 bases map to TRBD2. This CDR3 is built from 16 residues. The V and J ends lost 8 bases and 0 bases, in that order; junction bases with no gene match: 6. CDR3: CASHTSGRTSTDTQYF. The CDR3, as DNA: TGTGCCAGCCACACTAGCGGGAGGACTAGCACAGATACGCAGTATTTT.

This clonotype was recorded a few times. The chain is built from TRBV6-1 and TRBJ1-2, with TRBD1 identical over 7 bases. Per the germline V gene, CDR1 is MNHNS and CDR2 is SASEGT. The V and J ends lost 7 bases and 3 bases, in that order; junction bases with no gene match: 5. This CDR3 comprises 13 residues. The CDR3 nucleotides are TGTGCCAGCAACTCAGGACAGGACTATGGCTACACCTTC. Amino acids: CASNSGQDYGYTF.

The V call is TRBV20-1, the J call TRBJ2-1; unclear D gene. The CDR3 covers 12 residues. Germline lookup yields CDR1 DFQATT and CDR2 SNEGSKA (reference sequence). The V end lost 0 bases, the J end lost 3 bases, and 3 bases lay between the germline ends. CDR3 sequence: CSARDNYNEQFF. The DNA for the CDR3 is TGCAGTGCTAGAGACAACTACAATGAGCAGTTCTTC.

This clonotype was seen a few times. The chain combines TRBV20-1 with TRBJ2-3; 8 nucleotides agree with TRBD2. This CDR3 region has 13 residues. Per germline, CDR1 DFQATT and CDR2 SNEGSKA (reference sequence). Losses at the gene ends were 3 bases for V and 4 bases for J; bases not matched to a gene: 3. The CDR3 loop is CSASGAGADTQYF. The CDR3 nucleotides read TGCAGTGCTAGCGGAGCGGGGGCAGATACGCAGTATTTT.

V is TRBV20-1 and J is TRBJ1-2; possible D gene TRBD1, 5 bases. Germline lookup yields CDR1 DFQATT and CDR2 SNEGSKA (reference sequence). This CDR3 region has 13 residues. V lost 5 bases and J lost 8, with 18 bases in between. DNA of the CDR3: TGCAGTGCTGCACTAGGGGATAGAAGGGGCTACACCTTC. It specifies CSAALGDRRGYTF.

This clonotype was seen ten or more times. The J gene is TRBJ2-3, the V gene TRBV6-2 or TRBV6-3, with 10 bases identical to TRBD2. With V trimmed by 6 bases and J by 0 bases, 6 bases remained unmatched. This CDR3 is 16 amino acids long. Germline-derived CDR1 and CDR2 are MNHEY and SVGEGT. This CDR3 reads CASRLIAGGSTDTQYF. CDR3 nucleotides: TGTGCCAGCAGGCTTATAGCGGGAGGAAGCACAGATACGCAGTATTTT.

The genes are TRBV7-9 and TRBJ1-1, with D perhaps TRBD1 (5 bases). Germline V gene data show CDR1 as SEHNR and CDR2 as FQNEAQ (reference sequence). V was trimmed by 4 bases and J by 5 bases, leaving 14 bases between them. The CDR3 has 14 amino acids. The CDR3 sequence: CASSSNWGATEAFF. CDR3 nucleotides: TGTGCCAGCAGCTCGAATTGGGGCGCGACTGAAGCTTTCTTT.

The CDR3: CASSKGVNTDTQYF. The CDR3 coding sequence is TGTGCCAGCTCAAAGGGAGTGAACACAGATACGCAGTATTTT. The chain uses TRBV18 and TRBJ2-3, with D tentatively TRBD2 (5 bases). The germline V gene has CDR1 KGHSH and CDR2 LQKENI. The ends were cut back, 5 bases at V and 2 bases at J, with 11 bases in the middle. This CDR3 is 14 amino acids long.

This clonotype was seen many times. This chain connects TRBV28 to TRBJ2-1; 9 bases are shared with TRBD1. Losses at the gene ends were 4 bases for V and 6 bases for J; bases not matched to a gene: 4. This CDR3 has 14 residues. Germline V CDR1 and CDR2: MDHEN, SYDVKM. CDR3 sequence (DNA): TGTGCCAGCAGTTGGACAGGGGAAAGCAATGAGCAGTTCTTC. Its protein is CASSWTGESNEQFF.

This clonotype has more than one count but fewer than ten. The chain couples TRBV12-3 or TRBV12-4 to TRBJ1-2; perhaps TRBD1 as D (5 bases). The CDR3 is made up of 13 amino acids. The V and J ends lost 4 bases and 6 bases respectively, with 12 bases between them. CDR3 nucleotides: TGTGCCAGCAGTTCTGTTCGAGGGGATGGCTACACCTTC. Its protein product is CASSSVRGDGYTF.

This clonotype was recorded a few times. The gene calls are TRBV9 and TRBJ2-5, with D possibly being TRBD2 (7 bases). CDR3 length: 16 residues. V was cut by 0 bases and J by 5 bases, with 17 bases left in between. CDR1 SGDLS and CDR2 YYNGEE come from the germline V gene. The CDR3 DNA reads TGTGCCAGCAGCGTAGCGGGGGGCTATCCTGGGGAGACCCAGTACTTC. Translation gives CASSVAGGYPGETQYF. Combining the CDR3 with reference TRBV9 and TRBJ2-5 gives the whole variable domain DSGVTQTPKHLITATGQRVTLRCSPRSGDLSVYWYQQSLDQGLQFLIQYYNGEERAKGNILERFSAQQFPDLHSELNLSSLELGDSALYFCASSVAGGYPGETQYFGPGTRLLVL.

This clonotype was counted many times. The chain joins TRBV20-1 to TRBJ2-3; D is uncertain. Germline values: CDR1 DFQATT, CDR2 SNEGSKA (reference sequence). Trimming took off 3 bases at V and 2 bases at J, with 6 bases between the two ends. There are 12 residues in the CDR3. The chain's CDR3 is CSARSYTDTQYF. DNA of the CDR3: TGCAGTGCTAGGTCCTACACAGATACGCAGTATTTT.

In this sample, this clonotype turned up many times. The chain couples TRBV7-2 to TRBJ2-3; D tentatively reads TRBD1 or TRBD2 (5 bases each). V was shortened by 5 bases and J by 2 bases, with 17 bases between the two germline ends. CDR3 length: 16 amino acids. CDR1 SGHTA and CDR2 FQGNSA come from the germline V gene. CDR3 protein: CASSIGAYPPTDTQYF. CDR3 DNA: TGTGCCAGCAGCATCGGGGCATATCCCCCCACAGATACGCAGTATTTT.

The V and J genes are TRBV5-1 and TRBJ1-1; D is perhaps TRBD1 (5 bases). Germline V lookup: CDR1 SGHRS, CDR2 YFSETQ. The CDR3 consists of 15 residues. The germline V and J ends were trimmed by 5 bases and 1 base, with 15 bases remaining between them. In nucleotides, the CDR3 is TGCGCCAGCAGGTCCCCGGGACGGCCGAACACTGAAGCTTTCTTT. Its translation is CASRSPGRPNTEAFF.

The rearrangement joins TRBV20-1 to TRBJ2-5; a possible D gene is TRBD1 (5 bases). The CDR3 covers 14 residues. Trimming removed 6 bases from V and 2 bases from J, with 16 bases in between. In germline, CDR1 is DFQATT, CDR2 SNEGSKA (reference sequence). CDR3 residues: CSAMDTTSQETQYF. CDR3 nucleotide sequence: TGCAGTGCGATGGACACAACCTCTCAAGAGACCCAGTACTTC.

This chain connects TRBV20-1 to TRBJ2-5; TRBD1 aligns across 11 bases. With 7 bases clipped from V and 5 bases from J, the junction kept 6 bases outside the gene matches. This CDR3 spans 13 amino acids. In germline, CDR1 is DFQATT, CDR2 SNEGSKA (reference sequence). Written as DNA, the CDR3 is TGCAGTGTTACGGACAGGGGGCTGGAGACCCAGTACTTC. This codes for CSVTDRGLETQYF.

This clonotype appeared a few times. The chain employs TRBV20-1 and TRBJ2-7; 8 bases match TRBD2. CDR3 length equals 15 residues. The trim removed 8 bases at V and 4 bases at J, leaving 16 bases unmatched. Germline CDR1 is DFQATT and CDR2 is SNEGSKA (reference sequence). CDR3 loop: CSSSRGLAGLYEQYF. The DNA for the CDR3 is TGCAGTTCATCCCGCGGGCTAGCGGGTCTTTACGAGCAGTACTTC.

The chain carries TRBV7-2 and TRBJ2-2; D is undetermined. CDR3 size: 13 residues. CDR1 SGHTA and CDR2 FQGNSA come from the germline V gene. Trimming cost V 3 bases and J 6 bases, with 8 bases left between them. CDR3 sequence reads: CASSLGVPGELFF. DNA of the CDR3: TGTGCCAGCAGCTTGGGTGTCCCCGGGGAGCTGTTTTTT. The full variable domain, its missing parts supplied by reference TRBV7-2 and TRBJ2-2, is GAGVSQSPSNKVTEKGKDVELRCDPISGHTALYWYRQSLGQGLEFLIYFQGNSAPDKSGLPSDRFSAERTGGSVSTLTIQRTQQEDSAVYLCASSLGVPGELFFGEGSRLTVL.

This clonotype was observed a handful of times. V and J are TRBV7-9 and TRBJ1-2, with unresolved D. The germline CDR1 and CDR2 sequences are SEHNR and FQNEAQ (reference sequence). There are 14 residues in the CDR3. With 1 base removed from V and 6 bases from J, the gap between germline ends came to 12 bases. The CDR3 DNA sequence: TGTGCCAGCAGCTTAGTGGTGGTTGGAAATGGCTACACCTTC. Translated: CASSLVVVGNGYTF.

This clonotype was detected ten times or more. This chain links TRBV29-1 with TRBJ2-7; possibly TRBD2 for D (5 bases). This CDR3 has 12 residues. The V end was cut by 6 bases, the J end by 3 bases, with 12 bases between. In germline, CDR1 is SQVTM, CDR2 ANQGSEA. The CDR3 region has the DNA TGCAGCGTCGCGGACGGGGACTACGAGCAGTACTTC. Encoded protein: CSVADGDYEQYF.

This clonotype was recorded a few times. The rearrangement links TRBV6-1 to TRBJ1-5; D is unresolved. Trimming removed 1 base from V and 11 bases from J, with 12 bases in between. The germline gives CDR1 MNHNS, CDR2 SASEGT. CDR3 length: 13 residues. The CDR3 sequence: CASSEGTRGAQHF. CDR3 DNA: TGTGCCAGCAGTGAAGGGACCCGTGGGGCCCAGCATTTT.

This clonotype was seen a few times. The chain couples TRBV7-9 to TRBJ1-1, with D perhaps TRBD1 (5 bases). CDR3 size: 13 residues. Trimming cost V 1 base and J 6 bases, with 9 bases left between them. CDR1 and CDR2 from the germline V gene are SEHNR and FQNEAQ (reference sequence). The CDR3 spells CASSLGGAAEAFF. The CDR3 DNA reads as TGTGCCAGCAGCTTAGGCGGGGCGGCTGAAGCTTTCTTT.

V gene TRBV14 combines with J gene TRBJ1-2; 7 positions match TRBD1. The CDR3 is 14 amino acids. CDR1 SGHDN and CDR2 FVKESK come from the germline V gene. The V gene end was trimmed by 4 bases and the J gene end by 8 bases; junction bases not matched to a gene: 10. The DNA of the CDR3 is TGTGCCAGCAGCCGGACAGGCTTAATTCCCGGCTACACCTTC. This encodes CASSRTGLIPGYTF. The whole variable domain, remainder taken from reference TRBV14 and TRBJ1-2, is EAGVTQFPSHSVIEKGQTVTLRCDPISGHDNLYWYRRVMGKEIKFLLHFVKESKQDESGMPNNRFLAERTGGTYSTLKVQPAELEDSGVYFCASSRTGLIPGYTFGSGTRLTVV.

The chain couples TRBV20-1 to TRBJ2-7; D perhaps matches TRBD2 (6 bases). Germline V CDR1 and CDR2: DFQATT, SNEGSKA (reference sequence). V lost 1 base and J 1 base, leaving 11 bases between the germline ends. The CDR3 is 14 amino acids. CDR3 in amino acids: CSARATGVSYEQYF. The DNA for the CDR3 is TGCAGTGCTAGAGCCACGGGAGTGTCCTACGAGCAGTACTTC.

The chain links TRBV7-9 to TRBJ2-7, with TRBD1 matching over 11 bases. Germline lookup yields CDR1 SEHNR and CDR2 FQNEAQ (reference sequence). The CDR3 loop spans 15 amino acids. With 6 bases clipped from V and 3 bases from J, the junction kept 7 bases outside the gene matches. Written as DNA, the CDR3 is TGTGCCAGCAGACCTGGGACAGGGGGTATCTACGAGCAGTACTTC. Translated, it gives CASRPGTGGIYEQYF.

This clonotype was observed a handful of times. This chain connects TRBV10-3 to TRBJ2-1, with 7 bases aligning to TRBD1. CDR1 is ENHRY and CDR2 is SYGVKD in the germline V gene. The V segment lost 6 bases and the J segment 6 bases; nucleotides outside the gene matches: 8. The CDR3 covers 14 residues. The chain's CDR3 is CAIRGTESINEQFF. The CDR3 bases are TGTGCCATCAGAGGGACAGAGAGTATCAATGAGCAGTTCTTC.